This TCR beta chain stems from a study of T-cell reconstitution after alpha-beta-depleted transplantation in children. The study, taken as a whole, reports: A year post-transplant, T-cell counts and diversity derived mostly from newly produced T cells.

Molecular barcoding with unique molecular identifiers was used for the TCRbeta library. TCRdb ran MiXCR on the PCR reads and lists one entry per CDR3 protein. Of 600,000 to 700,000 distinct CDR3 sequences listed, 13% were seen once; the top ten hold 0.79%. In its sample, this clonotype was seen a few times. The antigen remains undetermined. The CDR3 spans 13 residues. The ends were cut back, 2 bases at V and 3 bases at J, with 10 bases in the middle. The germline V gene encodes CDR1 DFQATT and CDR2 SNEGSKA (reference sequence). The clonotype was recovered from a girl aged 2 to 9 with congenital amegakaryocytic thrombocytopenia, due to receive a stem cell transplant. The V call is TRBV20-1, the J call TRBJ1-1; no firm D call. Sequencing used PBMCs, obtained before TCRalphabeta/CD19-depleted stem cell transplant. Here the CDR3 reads CSARQDQHTEAFF. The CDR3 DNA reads TGCAGTGCTAGACAGGATCAGCACACTGAAGCTTTCTTT.